Detailed here is one TCR beta chain. The data were taken from a study of blood T cell repertoires in COVID-19. The wider study: Specimens from acute and convalescent COVID-19 originated in the United States, Italy and Spain. The analysed material was cDNA or gDNA that came from T cells, B-cell-depleted T cells, or PBMCs.

Authors' analysis steps: Reference gene primer amplification yielded estimated nucleated cell counts. Only in-frame clones appear in the TCRdb table, and some are missing; sequencing was by immunoSEQ multiplex PCR. The DNA was the basis for D and trimming; V, J and clone size are from that table. This table has about 150,000 clones, more than 80% appearing once. CDR1 and CDR2 from the germline V gene are MGHDK and SYGVNS. The CDR3 has 15 residues. V was clipped by 6 bases and J by 5 bases, with 14 bases between them. The material sequenced was peripheral blood. This sequence joins TRBV25-1 and TRBJ1-6; D unresolved. The sequence derives from a woman aged 60-75 years with active COVID-19. The CDR3 region is CASSVTAPDNSPLHF. CDR3 DNA: TGTGCCAGCAGCGTCACAGCTCCCGATAATTCACCCCTCCACTTT.